These T cell receptor beta chains were read from a single sample in a study of breast tumors, draining lymph nodes, adjacent tissues. TCRdb reprocessed the multiplex PCR reads with MiXCR, giving one entry per CDR3 protein. The data hold 84,000 or so distinct CDR3 sequences, with around 30% observed a single time. Sequencing was done on a sample of axillary lymph node tissue. These receptors originate from a female donor with breast cancer. Some clones in this sample may be carry-over from other donors' samples. CDR3s include the opening cysteine and the closing phenylalanine or tryptophan. A D gene is named only where the DNA matches it firmly. Clone size is shown for a subset of rows, as once, few, many or a class of expanded clone.

V	length	size	J	D	DNA	CDR3
TRBV6-1	12	many	TRBJ2-3	-	TGTGCCAGCAGTGAAGTGGGCTTCGCGCAGTATTTT	CASSEVGFAQYF
TRBV20-1	14	many	TRBJ1-5	-	TGCAGTGCTTGGGGAGGGTATAGCAATCAGCCCCAGCATTTT	CSAWGGYSNQPQHF
TRBV7-3	18	-	TRBJ2-6	TRBD2	TGTACCAGCAGCCCCAAGGGTGAACGGGGGGTAGGGGCCAACGTCCTGACTTTC	CTSSPKGERGVGANVLTF
TRBV6-2/TRBV6-3	14	many	TRBJ1-5	-	TGTGCCAGCAGTTACACCCCGGTCGATCAGCCCCAGCATTTT	CASSYTPVDQPQHF
TRBV5-8	18	few	TRBJ1-6	-	TGTGCCAGCAGCTTGAGACAGGCAGGCTTGGATGTGGGGCCACCCCTCCACTTT	CASSLRQAGLDVGPPLHF
TRBV28	11	few	TRBJ2-1	-	TGTGCCAGCAGTTTATTATATGAGCAGTTCTTC	CASSLLYEQFF
TRBV20-1	14	many	TRBJ1-3	-	TGCAGTGGAAGGGTCGTCCGCTCTGGAAACACCATATATTTT	CSGRVVRSGNTIYF
TRBV19	14	many	TRBJ2-1	TRBD1	TGTGCCAGTGGGCAGGGGACAGGGTCTGATGAGCAGTTCTTC	CASGQGTGSDEQFF
TRBV5-6	17	many	TRBJ2-7	-	TGTGCCAGCAGCTTACGAGCCGGGACGCTCTGGTCCCACGAGCAGTACTTC	CASSLRAGTLWSHEQYF
TRBV28	18	few	TRBJ2-3	TRBD2	TGTGCCAGCAGTCCGAATCTAGGCCGGGAGGGCTCAACAGATACGCAGTATTTT	CASSPNLGREGSTDTQYF
TRBV11-3	13	many	TRBJ2-2	-	TGTGCCAGCAGCTTTGAACAGTCCGGGGAGCTGTTTTTT	CASSFEQSGELFF
TRBV19	13	many	TRBJ1-5	-	TGTGCCAGTAGTCGACAGCCAAATCAGCCCCAGCATTTT	CASSRQPNQPQHF
TRBV20-1	15	-	TRBJ2-7	-	TGCAGTGCGACACTAGACGCGCGGAACTCCTACGAGCAATACTTC	CSATLDARNSYEQYF
TRBV9	15	many	TRBJ2-5	-	TGTGCCAGCAGCGTAGATATGGGGATGATGGAGACCCAGTACTTC	CASSVDMGMMETQYF
TRBV24-1	17	-	TRBJ2-5	TRBD2	TGTGCCACCAGTTTAACCGGGACTAGCGGGAGAGGAGAGACCCAGTACTTC	CATSLTGTSGRGETQYF
TRBV5-5	14	many	TRBJ2-5	-	TGTGCCAGCAGCTTGGTGTACACGCAGGAGACCCAGTACTTC	CASSLVYTQETQYF
TRBV7-8	12	many	TRBJ2-3	-	TGTGCCAGCAGCTTAATCGTAGATACGCAGTATTTT	CASSLIVDTQYF
TRBV7-9	16	many	TRBJ2-7	TRBD1	TGTGCCAGCAGCTCTGATTCTGGGACAGGGTCTCGCGAGCAGTACTTC	CASSSDSGTGSREQYF
TRBV6-2/TRBV6-3	15	-	TRBJ1-2	-	TGTGCCAGCAGACCCCCCGGACAGACTATCTATGGCTACACCTTC	CASRPPGQTIYGYTF
TRBV20-1	14	many	TRBJ2-5	-	TGCAGTGCTAGAGATGAAGGAAGGGGCGAGACCCAGTACTTC	CSARDEGRGETQYF
TRBV19	14	many	TRBJ2-5	-	TGTGCCAGTAGTATAGTGGGGGGGCCAGAGACCCAGTACTTC	CASSIVGGPETQYF
TRBV10-3	15	few	TRBJ1-1	-	TGTGCCATCAGTGAGTCGGGACACCCCAACACTGAAGCTTTCTTT	CAISESGHPNTEAFF
TRBV6-5	16	-	TRBJ2-7	-	TGTGCCAGCAGCCCCCGGCAGGGTCCGGGTAGCCATGAGCAGTACTTC	CASSPRQGPGSHEQYF
TRBV7-3	16	many	TRBJ2-6	TRBD1	TGTGCCAGCAGCACAGGACAGGGATCTGGGGCCAACGTCCTGACTTTC	CASSTGQGSGANVLTF
TRBV27	14	many	TRBJ2-7	-	TGTGCCAGCAGTAAACGGGGAGCCACCTACGAGCAGTACTTC	CASSKRGATYEQYF
TRBV15	14	-	TRBJ1-1	-	TGTGCCACCAGCAGAGCGCCAGCGGGTATGAAAGCTTTCTTT	CATSRAPAGMKAFF
TRBV10-3	14	-	TRBJ1-1	TRBD1	TGTGCCATCAGAAGACAGGGAATGAACGCTGAAGCTTTCTTT	CAIRRQGMNAEAFF
TRBV6-2/TRBV6-3	13	many	TRBJ1-2	-	TGTGCCAGCAGCACAGGGTCAGGAGGTGGCTACACCTTC	CASSTGSGGGYTF
TRBV20-1	11	many	TRBJ1-1	TRBD1	TGCAGTGGAGAGACAGGGACCGAAGCTTTCTTT	CSGETGTEAFF
TRBV7-2	15	many	TRBJ2-1	TRBD1	TGTGCCAGCAGCTTACAAGGACAGGATTACAATGAGCAGTTCTTC	CASSLQGQDYNEQFF
TRBV7-3	15	many	TRBJ2-5	-	TGTGCCAGCAGCTTAATTGGGGGAGCGAAAGAGACCCAGTACTTC	CASSLIGGAKETQYF
TRBV6-5	13	-	TRBJ1-1	-	TGTGCCAGCAGTTACTCATGGGGCACTGAAGCTTTCTTT	CASSYSWGTEAFF
TRBV7-8	14	many	TRBJ2-7	TRBD1	TGTGCCAGCAGCTCGTCGGACAGGTTTATGGAGCAGTACTTC	CASSSSDRFMEQYF
TRBV27	15	many	TRBJ2-2	-	TGTGCCAGCAGTTTAATGGGCCTGGGACCCGGGGAGCTGTTTTTT	CASSLMGLGPGELFF
TRBV24-1	13	many	TRBJ1-5	TRBD1	TGTGCCACGAACGACAGGGAGGATCAGCCCCAGCATTTT	CATNDREDQPQHF
TRBV20-1	13	-	TRBJ2-2	-	TGCAGTGCTAGAGGAGCGAACACCGGGGAGCCGTTTTTT	CSARGANTGEPFF
TRBV6-6	15	-	TRBJ2-5	-	TGTGCCAGCAGGGAACCAGGGGAGCAACAAGAGACCCAGTACTTC	CASREPGEQQETQYF